The 12 T cell receptor beta chains below all came from one sample that was sequenced in a study of shared clonotypes between healthy human individuals. Assay: immunoSEQ multiplex PCR; the TCRdb copy retains only in-frame clones and omits some. This repertoire shows some 630,000 clones, less than 80% found once; its top ten account for approximately 2%. The sequencing input was memory CD4+ T cells sorted from blood. The subset denotes: CD45RA-negative fraction. These receptors all stem from a woman aged 25 to 39 in good health.

The gene calls are TRBV7-2 and TRBJ1-2, with 9 bases lining up with TRBD1. The CDR3 length is 11 residues. CDR1 is SGHTA and CDR2 is FQGNSA in the germline V gene. Trimming at V came to 6 bases and at J to 8 bases, leaving 1 base not matched to a gene. In DNA, the CDR3 is TGTGCCAGCAGGGACAGGGGAGGCTACACCTTC. Translation gives CASRDRGGYTF.

V and J are TRBV5-1 and TRBJ2-7; D is undetermined. The V gene lost 4 bases and the J gene lost 2 bases, with 19 bases spanning the gap. Germline CDR1 and CDR2: SGHRS and YFSETQ. This CDR3 region has 16 residues. The CDR3: CASSRTPDSSTYEQYF. The CDR3 region has the DNA TGCGCCAGCAGCCGCACCCCAGACTCATCGACCTACGAGCAGTACTTC.

A note on this clone: It is likely a read error: a sequence one base away is far more abundant. Other nucleotide sequences from this sample produce the same CDR3. This chain connects TRBV7-2 to TRBJ2-2; D might be TRBD1 or TRBD2, each matching 5 bases. This CDR3 has 18 residues. Germline CDR1 reads SGHTA; CDR2 reads FQGNSA. Trimming took off 1 base at V and 8 bases at J, with 23 bases between the two ends. The CDR3 region has the DNA TGTGCCAGCAGCTTAGAGGGGTTAGGGAGAGGTCTCACAGGGGAGCTGTTTTTT. It is translated as CASSLEGLGRGLTGELFF.

As regards this clone: Other nucleotide sequences from this sample produce the same CDR3. J is TRBJ1-5 and V is TRBV18, with no clear D. Trimming removed 4 bases from V and 0 bases from J, with 4 bases in between. This CDR3 has 13 residues. Germline values: CDR1 KGHSH, CDR2 LQKENI. CDR3 sequence (DNA): TGTGCCAGCTCACTTGATAGCAATCAGCCCCAGCATTTT. It is translated as CASSLDSNQPQHF.

The chain joins TRBV18 to TRBJ2-7, with D unclear. The germline CDR1 and CDR2 sequences are KGHSH and LQKENI. The CDR3 runs 12 residues. V was cut by 5 bases and J by 5 bases, with 10 bases left in between. In nucleotides, the CDR3 is TGTGCCAGCTCAGCGACCCTCAACGAGCAGTACTTC. Residues: CASSATLNEQYF. Full variable domain (outside the CDR3, taken from reference TRBV18 and TRBJ2-7): NAGVMQNPRHLVRRRGQEARLRCSPMKGHSHVYWYRQLPEEGLKFMVYLQKENIIDESGMPKERFSAEFPKEGPSILRIQQVVRGDSAAYFCASSATLNEQYFGPGTRLTVT.

V is TRBV2 and J is TRBJ1-2; D not certain. Germline CDR1 and CDR2: SNHLY and FYNNEI. Deletions cut 4 bases from V and 0 bases from J, with 9 bases between. CDR3 length: 14 amino acids. DNA of the CDR3: TGTGCCAGCAGTGCAGGTCTTTCTAACTATGGCTACACCTTC. Translating gives CASSAGLSNYGYTF.

The chain uses TRBV27 and TRBJ2-2; maybe TRBD1 (7 bases). CDR1 is MNHEY and CDR2 is SMNVEV in the germline V gene (reference sequence). V lost 7 bases and J 5 bases, leaving 20 bases between the germline ends. The CDR3 has 16 amino acids. CDR3 sequence reads: CASNSQGKGTTGELFF. The CDR3 nucleotides read TGTGCCAGCAATTCACAGGGGAAAGGGACTACCGGGGAGCTGTTTTTT.

This clone was picked up a small number of times. V and J are TRBV10-3 and TRBJ1-2; 7 bases map to TRBD1. The trim removed 10 bases at V and 6 bases at J, leaving 11 bases unmatched. The CDR3 has 13 residues. Per germline, CDR1 ENHRY and CDR2 SYGVKD. The CDR3 bases are TGTGCCACGAAACCGGGACAGCAGAATGGCTACACCTTC. As protein: CATKPGQQNGYTF.

This clone was seen a few times. The chain carries TRBV7-6 and TRBJ2-3, with 14 bases that match TRBD2. CDR3 length equals 19 residues. Germline V gives CDR1 SGHVS, CDR2 FNYEAQ. V lost 0 bases and J lost 6; bases outside the gene matches: 11. CDR3 DNA sequence: TGTGCCAGCAGCTTAGCCTTACCGGGACTAGCGGGAGTTTCCGATACGCAGTATTTT. This gives the protein CASSLALPGLAGVSDTQYF. The entire variable domain, with the rest obtained from reference TRBV7-6 and TRBJ2-3, is as follows: GAGVSQSPRYKVTKRGQDVALRCDPISGHVSLYWYRQALGQGPEFLTYFNYEAQQDKSGLPNDRFSAERPEGSISTLTIQRTEQRDSAMYRCASSLALPGLAGVSDTQYFGPGTRLTVL.

CDR3 in DNA: TGTGCCAGTAGTATTGGTTGGGAATCGAACACCGGGGAGCTGTTTTTT. It codes for CASSIGWESNTGELFF. This chain uses TRBV19 with TRBJ2-2, with D uncertain. Between the trimmed V and J ends, which lost 3 bases and 0 bases, there was a span of 11 bases. The CDR3 loop spans 16 amino acids. CDR1 and CDR2 from the germline V gene are LNHDA and SQIVND (reference sequence).

This clone showed up just a few times. The V call is TRBV18, the J call TRBJ2-7; 9 bases match TRBD2. V lost 3 bases to trimming and J lost 2 bases; unmatched junction nucleotides: 14. CDR3 size: 18 residues. The germline CDR1 and CDR2 sequences are KGHSH and LQKENI. The CDR3: CASSPPPLSGRFPYEQYF. CDR3 sequence (DNA): TGTGCCAGCTCACCCCCGCCCCTTAGCGGGAGATTCCCCTACGAGCAGTACTTC.

A word on this clone: This CDR3 is also generated by other DNA sequences in the sample. The CDR3 here is CASSVGRKSTDTQYF. As DNA, the CDR3 is TGTGCCAGCAGCGTAGGACGTAAGAGCACAGATACGCAGTATTTT. The V gene is TRBV9, the J gene TRBJ2-3, with no clear D. Trimming pared 0 bases from V and 0 bases from J, leaving 8 bases between. CDR1 and CDR2 (germline): SGDLS, YYNGEE. The CDR3 length is 15 residues.